This entry concerns a single TCR beta chain. These data come from a study of blood T cell repertoires in COVID-19. Overall study context: PBMCs, B-cell-depleted T cells, or T cells provided the cDNA or gDNA that made up the material.

Authors' methods: Nucleated cell number was recorded as an estimate derived from reference gene primer amplification. The data were produced by immunoSEQ multiplex PCR, yet TCRdb's version contains in-frame clones alone and is incomplete. V, J and clone size derive from that table, while D and trimming were established from the DNA sequence. Of approximately 120,000 clones listed, around three quarters are singletons. This sequence originates from a woman in her seventies with acute or convalescent COVID-19. The sample comprised peripheral blood.

The CDR3 loop reads CSVAGGPLAKNIQYF. Here the CDR3 DNA reads TGCAGCGTTGCAGGGGGCCCTCTAGCCAAAAACATTCAGTACTTC. The J gene is TRBJ2-4, the V gene TRBV29-1; 8 bases line up with TRBD1. The CDR3 sequence is 15 residues long. Unmatched junction bases numbered 5, after V lost 4 bases and J lost 0 bases. Germline V gives CDR1 SQVTM, CDR2 ANQGSEA.